Below, one T cell receptor (beta chain) is given with its context. Some clones are missing from TCRdb's copy, which holds only in-frame ones; the method was immunoSEQ multiplex PCR. Among some 48,000 clones listed, approximately 90% were seen once. This record belongs to a study of technical replicates of blood from a handful of donors. Germline values: CDR1 SGHDT, CDR2 YYEEEE. V shed 4 bases and J shed 7 bases, with 18 bases lying between them. The CDR3 covers 14 residues. V and J are TRBV5-6 and TRBJ2-7; D is perhaps TRBD2 (6 bases). This TCR came from a human donor in good health. Some clones in this sample may be carry-over from other donors' samples. The sequenced sample consisted of PBMCs. Written as DNA, the CDR3 is TGTGCCAGCAGCACCCACCGCGGGGTCTGGGAGCAGTACTTC. It is translated as CASSTHRGVWEQYF.